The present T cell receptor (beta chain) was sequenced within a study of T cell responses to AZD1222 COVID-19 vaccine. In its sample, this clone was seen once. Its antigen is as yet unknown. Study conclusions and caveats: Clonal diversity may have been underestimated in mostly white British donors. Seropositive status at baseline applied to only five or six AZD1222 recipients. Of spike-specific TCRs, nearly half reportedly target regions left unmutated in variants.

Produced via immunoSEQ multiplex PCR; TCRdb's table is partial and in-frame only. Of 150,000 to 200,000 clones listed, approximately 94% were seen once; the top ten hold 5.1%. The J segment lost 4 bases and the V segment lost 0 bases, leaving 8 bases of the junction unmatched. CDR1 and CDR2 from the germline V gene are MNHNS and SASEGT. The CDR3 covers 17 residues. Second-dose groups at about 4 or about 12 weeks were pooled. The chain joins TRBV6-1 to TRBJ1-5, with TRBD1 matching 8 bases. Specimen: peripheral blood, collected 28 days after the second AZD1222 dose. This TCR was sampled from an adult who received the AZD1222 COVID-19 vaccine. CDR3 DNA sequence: TGTGCCAGCAGTGAAGCCAGGGGACAGGCGCCTAATCAGCCCCAGCATTTT. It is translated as CASSEARGQAPNQPQHF.